This T cell receptor beta chain was identified during a study of PD-1 blockade in classical Hodgkin lymphoma. At the level of the study: Every 2 weeks, patients got 3 mg/kg intravenous nivolumab. Study-level findings and limits: Those achieving complete response showed baseline diversity like newly diagnosed patients.

Noted time point: cycle 4 day 1 (C4D1), after five to seven weeks of nivolumab. Each and every patient relapsed after autologous stem cell transplantation, and patients got differing brentuximab vedotin exposure. Classification of best responses gave complete response, partial response or progressive disease. Data came from immunoSEQ multiplex PCR; TCRdb stores just in-frame clones and leaves some out. This table holds tens of thousands of clones, 69% found once. Concerning this clone: Its antigen is as yet unknown.

This receptor was taken from a human donor with classical Hodgkin lymphoma. Specimen: peripheral blood mononuclear cells (PBMCs), collected before the fourth cycle of nivolumab.

The CDR3 loop is CASSSTSGSYNEQFF. Written as DNA, the CDR3 is TGCGCCAGCAGTTCGACTAGCGGATCCTACAATGAGCAGTTCTTC. J is TRBJ2-1 and V is TRBV5-1, with 9 nucleotides matching TRBD2. Trimming cost V 5 bases and J 1 base; bases outside gene matches: 4. The CDR3 length is 15 residues. Germline values: CDR1 SGHRS, CDR2 YFSETQ.